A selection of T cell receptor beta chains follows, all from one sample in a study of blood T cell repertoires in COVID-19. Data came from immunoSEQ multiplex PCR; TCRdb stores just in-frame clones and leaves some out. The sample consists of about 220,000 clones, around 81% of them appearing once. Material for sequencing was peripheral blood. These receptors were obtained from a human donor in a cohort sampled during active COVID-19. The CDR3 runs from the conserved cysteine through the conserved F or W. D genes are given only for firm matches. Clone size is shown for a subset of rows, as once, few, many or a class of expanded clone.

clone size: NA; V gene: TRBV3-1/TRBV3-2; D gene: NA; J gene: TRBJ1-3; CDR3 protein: CASSQAYGGSSGNTIYF; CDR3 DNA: TGTGCCAGCAGCCAAGCTTACGGCGGTAGCTCTGGAAACACCATATATTTT
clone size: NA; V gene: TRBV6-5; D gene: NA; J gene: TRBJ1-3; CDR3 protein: CASSYSERGGGNTIYF; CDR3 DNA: TGTGCCAGCAGTTACTCGGAAAGAGGAGGGGGAAACACCATATATTTT
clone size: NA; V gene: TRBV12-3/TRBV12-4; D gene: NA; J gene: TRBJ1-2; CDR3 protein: CASSGRNYGYTF; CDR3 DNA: TGTGCCAGCAGTGGCAGGAACTATGGCTACACCTTC
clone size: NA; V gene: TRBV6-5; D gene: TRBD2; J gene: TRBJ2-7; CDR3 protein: CASSLSGSESYEQYF; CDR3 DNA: TGTGCCAGCAGTTTAAGCGGGAGCGAGTCCTACGAGCAGTACTTC
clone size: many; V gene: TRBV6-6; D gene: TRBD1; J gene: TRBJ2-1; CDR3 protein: CASTGTGEYNEQFF; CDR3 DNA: TGTGCCAGCACCGGGACAGGGGAGTACAATGAGCAGTTCTTC
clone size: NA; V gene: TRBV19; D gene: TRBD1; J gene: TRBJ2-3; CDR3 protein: CASSLDRAVDTQYF; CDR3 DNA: TGTGCCAGTAGTTTGGACAGGGCGGTGGATACGCAGTATTTT
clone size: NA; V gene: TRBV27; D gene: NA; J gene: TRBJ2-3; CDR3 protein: CASSLPGLSTDTQYF; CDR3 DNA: TGTGCCAGCAGTTTGCCGGGACTCAGCACAGATACGCAGTATTTT
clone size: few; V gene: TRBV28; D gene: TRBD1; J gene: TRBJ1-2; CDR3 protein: CASSFGQAYGYTF; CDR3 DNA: TGTGCCAGCAGTTTCGGACAGGCGTATGGCTACACCTTC
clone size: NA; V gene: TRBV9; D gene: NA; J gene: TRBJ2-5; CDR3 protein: CASSPHSETQYF; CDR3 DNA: TGTGCCAGCAGTCCCCACTCGGAGACCCAGTACTTC
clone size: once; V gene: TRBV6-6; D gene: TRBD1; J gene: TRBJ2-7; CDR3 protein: CASSYVRDRGYEQYF; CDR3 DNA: TGTGCCAGCAGTTACGTCCGGGACAGGGGTTACGAGCAGTACTTC
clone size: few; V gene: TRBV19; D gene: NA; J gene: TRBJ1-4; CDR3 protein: CASSLGRDSGGKLFF; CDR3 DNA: TGTGCCAGTAGTCTGGGCCGGGACTCCGGGGGAAAACTGTTTTTT
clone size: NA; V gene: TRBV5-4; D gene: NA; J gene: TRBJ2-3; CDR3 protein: CASSSGPPQLDTQYF; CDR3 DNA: TGTGCCAGCAGTTCTGGCCCCCCCCAGTTGGATACGCAGTATTTT
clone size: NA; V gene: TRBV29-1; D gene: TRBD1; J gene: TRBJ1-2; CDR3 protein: CSVDRGYGYTF; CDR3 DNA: TGCAGCGTTGACAGGGGGTATGGCTACACCTTC
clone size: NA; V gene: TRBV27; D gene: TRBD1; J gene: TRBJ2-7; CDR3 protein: CASNHLNDRGTYEQYF; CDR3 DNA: TGTGCCAGCAACCATCTAAACGACAGGGGCACCTACGAGCAGTACTTC
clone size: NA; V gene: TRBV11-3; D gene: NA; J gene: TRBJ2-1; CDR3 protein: CASSSLPSSYNEQFF; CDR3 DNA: TGTGCCAGCAGCTCGCTTCCCAGCTCCTACAATGAGCAGTTCTTC
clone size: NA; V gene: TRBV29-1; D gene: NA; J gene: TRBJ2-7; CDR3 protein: CSYANQQGYEQYF; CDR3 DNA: TGCAGCTATGCCAATCAACAGGGTTACGAGCAGTACTTC
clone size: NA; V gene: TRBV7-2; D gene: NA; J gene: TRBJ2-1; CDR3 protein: CASSLVSGGVETYNEQFF; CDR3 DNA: TGTGCCAGCAGCTTAGTGTCTGGGGGCGTTGAAACCTACAATGAGCAGTTCTTC
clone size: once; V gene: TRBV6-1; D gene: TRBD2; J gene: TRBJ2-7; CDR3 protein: CASSSGVYHEQYF; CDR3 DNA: TGTGCCAGCAGTAGCGGGGTGTACCACGAGCAGTACTTC
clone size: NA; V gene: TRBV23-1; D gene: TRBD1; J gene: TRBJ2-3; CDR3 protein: CASRGTGCSDTQYF; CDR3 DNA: TGCGCCAGCAGGGGGACAGGTTGTTCAGATACGCAGTATTTT
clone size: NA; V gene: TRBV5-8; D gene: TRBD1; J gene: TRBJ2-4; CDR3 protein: CASSLDTGTGDAKNIQYF; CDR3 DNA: TGTGCCAGCAGCTTGGACACCGGGACAGGGGATGCCAAAAACATTCAGTACTTC
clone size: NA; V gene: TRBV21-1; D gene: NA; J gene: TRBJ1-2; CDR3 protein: CASSNDTVNGYTF; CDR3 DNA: TGTGCCAGCAGCAACGACACTGTGAATGGCTACACCTTC
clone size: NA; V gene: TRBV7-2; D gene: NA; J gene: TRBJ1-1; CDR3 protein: CASSLGGGTSFGTEAFF; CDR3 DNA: TGTGCCAGCAGCTTAGGGGGGGGGACGTCGTTCGGCACTGAAGCTTTCTTT
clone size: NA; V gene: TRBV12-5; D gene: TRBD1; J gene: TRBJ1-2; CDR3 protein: CASGLDPGTGVGYTF; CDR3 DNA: TGTGCTAGTGGTTTGGACCCCGGGACAGGGGTAGGCTACACCTTC
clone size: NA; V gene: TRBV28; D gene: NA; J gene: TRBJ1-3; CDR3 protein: CASSVPSREGGNTIYF; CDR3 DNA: TGTGCCAGCAGTGTCCCTTCTAGGGAGGGTGGAAACACCATATATTTT
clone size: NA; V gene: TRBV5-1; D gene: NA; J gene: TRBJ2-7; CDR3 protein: CASSLDGDTVGYEQYF; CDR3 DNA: TGCGCCAGCAGCTTGGATGGTGACACCGTAGGCTACGAGCAGTACTTC
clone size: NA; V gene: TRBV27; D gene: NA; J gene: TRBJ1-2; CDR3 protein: CASSLSRDSDHYGYTF; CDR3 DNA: TGTGCCAGCAGTTTATCGAGAGACAGCGACCACTATGGCTACACCTTC
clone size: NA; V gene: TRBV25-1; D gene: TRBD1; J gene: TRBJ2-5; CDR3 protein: CASSADRGAGETQYF; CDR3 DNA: TGTGCCAGCAGTGCGGACAGGGGAGCGGGAGAGACCCAGTACTTC